This TCR beta chain was observed in a study of cytomegalovirus exposure and HLA in healthy donors. The study ran its PCR with 60 Vbeta and 13 Jbeta primers. The protocol was immunoSEQ multiplex PCR, while the TCRdb copy is restricted to in-frame clones and leaves out a portion. The table for this sample gives 150,000 or so clones. In germline, CDR1 is MNHEY, CDR2 SMNVEV (reference sequence). V was shortened by 6 bases and J by 0 bases, with 9 bases between the two germline ends. The CDR3 has 13 residues. The chain employs TRBV27 and TRBJ2-7; TRBD2 might be the D (6 bases). This clonotype originated in a woman between 50 and 59 years old in good health and CMV-seronegative. Specimen: PBMCs. CDR3 residues: CASRGTDSYEQYF. CDR3 in DNA: TGTGCCAGCAGGGGGACTGACTCCTACGAGCAGTACTTC.